A selection of T cell receptor beta chains follows, all from one sample in a study of cytomegalovirus exposure and HLA in healthy donors. Produced via immunoSEQ multiplex PCR; TCRdb's table is partial and in-frame only. The sample contains some 130,000 clones, roughly 79% of which appear only once. The sequenced sample was PBMCs. The receptor set was obtained from a woman in her thirties or forties in good health and CMV-seronegative. The CDR3 runs from the conserved cysteine through the conserved F or W. D genes are given only for firm matches. Expanded clones get a size class; other rows say once, few or many, or leave the size out.

CDR3 length	V gene	J gene	clone size	D gene	CDR3 protein	CDR3 DNA
15	TRBV19	TRBJ1-4	.	TRBD1	CASSPGQGLNEKLFF	TGTGCCAGTAGCCCAGGACAGGGCCTCAATGAAAAACTGTTTTTT
12	TRBV2	TRBJ2-1	.	TRBD2	CASPGGGGEQFF	TGTGCCAGTCCGGGCGGGGGGGGTGAGCAGTTCTTC
17	TRBV19	TRBJ2-1	.	.	CASSMGTTIGSYNEQFF	TGTGCCAGTAGTATGGGGACAACCATCGGCTCCTACAATGAGCAGTTCTTC
14	TRBV6-5	TRBJ2-3	once	.	CASSPDWDTDTQYF	TGTGCCAGCAGTCCGGACTGGGACACAGATACGCAGTATTTT
16	TRBV4-1	TRBJ2-3	once	.	CASSVGAGSVTDTQYF	TGCGCCAGCAGCGTCGGCGCGGGATCCGTCACAGATACGCAGTATTTT
15	TRBV28	TRBJ1-6	.	TRBD1	CASSVRTGSNSPLHF	TGTGCCAGCAGTGTCCGGACAGGGAGCAATTCACCCCTCCACTTT
13	TRBV7-9	TRBJ1-3	.	.	CSSSFLPFDTIYF	TGTTCCAGCAGCTTCCTTCCTTTTGACACCATATATTTT
13	TRBV28	TRBJ1-1	.	.	CASSLFGDTEAFF	TGTGCCAGCAGTTTATTTGGAGACACTGAAGCTTTCTTT
14	TRBV6-4	TRBJ2-2	few	.	CASSEGGDTGELFF	TGTGCCAGCAGTGAGGGCGGGGACACCGGGGAGCTGTTTTTT
15	TRBV6-1	TRBJ1-5	.	.	CASRPGTLVSQPQHF	TGTGCCAGCAGACCCGGGACATTGGTTTCTCAGCCCCAGCATTTT
14	TRBV7-9	TRBJ1-5	.	.	CASSLGDIYQPQHF	TGTGCCAGCAGCTTAGGGGACATCTATCAGCCCCAGCATTTT
14	TRBV9	TRBJ2-5	.	.	CASSVASSRETQYF	TGTGCCAGCAGCGTAGCAAGTTCTCGGGAGACCCAGTACTTC
15	TRBV2	TRBJ2-1	.	.	CASKERATSYNEQFF	TGTGCCAGCAAAGAGCGGGCGACCTCCTACAATGAGCAGTTCTTC
15	TRBV7-2	TRBJ2-7	.	.	CASSLVEGGGYEQYF	TGTGCCAGCAGCTTAGTAGAGGGAGGGGGTTACGAGCAGTACTTC
14	TRBV7-9	TRBJ1-2	.	.	CASRRTDTNYGYTF	TGTGCCAGCAGGCGGACAGATACTAACTATGGCTACACCTTC
10	TRBV29-1	TRBJ1-1	.	.	CSVGNSEAFF	TGCAGCGTTGGTAATTCTGAAGCTTTCTTT
14	TRBV27	TRBJ2-1	.	TRBD1	CASSLGTGYNEQFF	TGTGCCAGCAGCTTGGGGACAGGTTACAATGAGCAGTTCTTC
14	TRBV28	TRBJ1-5	.	.	CASRPDTARQPQHF	TGTGCCAGCAGACCGGACACAGCGCGCCAGCCCCAGCATTTT
12	TRBV5-5	TRBJ2-1	.	TRBD1	CASSLEGGNEFF	TGTGCCAGCAGCTTGGAAGGGGGCAACGAGTTCTTC
16	TRBV14	TRBJ1-1	few	.	CASSQVLGQGSTEAFF	TGTGCCAGCAGCCAAGTTCTAGGGCAGGGGTCAACAGAAGCTTTCTTT
15	TRBV7-9	TRBJ2-1	.	.	CASSATLQGYNEQFF	TGTGCCAGCAGCGCGACGCTACAGGGTTACAATGAGCAGTTCTTC
14	TRBV28	TRBJ2-1	.	.	CASSPSRLYNEQFF	TGTGCCAGCAGTCCCTCGCGGCTATACAATGAGCAGTTCTTC
15	TRBV18	TRBJ2-2	once	.	CASSPWTSTSGELFF	TGTGCCAGCTCACCATGGACAAGCACGTCCGGGGAGCTGTTTTTT
13	TRBV29-1	TRBJ1-1	.	.	CSVLDSLNTEAFF	TGCAGCGTCCTAGACAGCCTGAACACTGAAGCTTTCTTT
14	TRBV11-2	TRBJ2-3	.	.	CASSRAVSTDTQYF	TGTGCCAGCAGCCGCGCCGTTAGCACAGATACGCAGTATTTT
15	TRBV15	TRBJ2-4	.	.	CATSSMEGARDIQYF	TGTGCCACCAGCAGTATGGAGGGGGCAAGAGACATTCAGTACTTC
18	TRBV5-1	TRBJ2-3	.	TRBD1	CASSPHPRGDRAADTQYF	TGCGCCAGCAGCCCACACCCGAGGGGAGACAGGGCCGCAGATACGCAGTATTTT